These T cell receptor beta chains were read from a single sample in a study of shared clonotypes between healthy human individuals. Assay used: immunoSEQ multiplex PCR; TCRdb lists only in-frame clones, some missing. The sample has roughly 2.1 million clones; 90% to 95% are singletons. Specimen: naive CD8+ T cells from PBMCs. All receptors derive from a man between 18 and 29 years old in good health. Some clones in this sample may be carry-over from other donors' samples. Both conserved end residues are part of each CDR3. D genes are given only for firm matches. A row's size may be missing; if present it is once, few, many or a size class.

abundance,v_gene,j_gene,d_gene,CDR3nt,CDR3aa
.,TRBV7-8,TRBJ2-3,TRBD2,TGTGCCAGCAGTCTAAAATCTAGCGGGAGGAGCACAGATACGCAGTATTTT,CASSLKSSGRSTDTQYF
.,TRBV30,TRBJ1-3,.,TGTGCCTGGAGTGGGCGGTTCCACTCTGGAAACACCATATATTTT,CAWSGRFHSGNTIYF
once,TRBV7-8,TRBJ1-5,TRBD1,TGTGCCAGCAGCAGGGACAGGGATAATCAGCCCCAGCATTTT,CASSRDRDNQPQHF
.,TRBV10-1,TRBJ2-1,TRBD2,TGCGCCAGCAGTAGCGGGAGGGCCTTAAATGAGCAGTTCTTC,CASSSGRALNEQFF
.,TRBV10-1,TRBJ2-1,TRBD2,TGCGCCAGCAGTGAGCGAACTAGCGGAGCCTACAATGAGCAGTTCTTC,CASSERTSGAYNEQFF
.,TRBV7-8,TRBJ1-5,TRBD1,TGTGCCAGCAGCGGGGGACAGATTAATCAGCCCCAGCATTTT,CASSGGQINQPQHF
.,TRBV5-1,TRBJ2-1,.,TGCGCCAGCACGCGCGGGGCCAGCTCCTACAATGAGCAGTTCTTC,CASTRGASSYNEQFF
.,TRBV6-6,TRBJ2-1,.,TGTGCCAGCAGTTACGGTAGCAATGAGCAGTTCTTC,CASSYGSNEQFF
.,TRBV7-9,TRBJ2-7,TRBD1,TGTGCCAGCAGGGACAGGTTGGGGAGTAGCTACGAGCAGTACTTC,CASRDRLGSSYEQYF
few,TRBV19,TRBJ2-7,.,TGTGCCAGTGGCCCATCCTACGAGCAGTACTTC,CASGPSYEQYF
once,TRBV5-1,TRBJ2-2,TRBD2,TGCGCCAGCAGCTTGGGGCGACTAGCGGGAGGAAACACCGGGGAGCTGTTTTTT,CASSLGRLAGGNTGELFF
.,TRBV4-1,TRBJ1-1,.,TGCGCCAGCAGCCAAGATACTGGGCGCGGATCCACTGAAGCTTTCTTT,CASSQDTGRGSTEAFF
.,TRBV27,TRBJ2-1,.,TGTGCCAGCAGTTCGCTCCCGCCTAGGGACAATGAGCAGTTCTTC,CASSSLPPRDNEQFF
few,TRBV9,TRBJ2-7,TRBD1,TGTGCCAGCAGCGTAGGGGACAGTCCCTACGAGCAGTACTTC,CASSVGDSPYEQYF
.,TRBV6-1,TRBJ1-2,.,TGTGCCACCCAAGGGGGGCGCGACTATGGCTACACCTTC,CATQGGRDYGYTF
few,TRBV4-1,TRBJ1-1,.,TGCGCCAGCAGGGCAACCCACACGAACACTGAAGCTTTCTTT,CASRATHTNTEAFF
.,TRBV5-6,TRBJ2-3,TRBD1,TGTGCCAGCAGCGTAGAATGGGACAGTCCAGATACGCAGTATTTT,CASSVEWDSPDTQYF